These 24 T cell receptor beta chains came from one sample sequenced in a study of blood T cell repertoires in COVID-19. Measured with immunoSEQ multiplex PCR; TCRdb has only the in-frame clones, and not every one. Found here are 110,000 to 150,000 clones, over 80% of them singletons; the top ten hold about 11%. The sequencing sample was made of PBMCs or T cells enriched from blood (not recorded which). These receptors all come from a man between 60 and 75 years old who had recovered from COVID-19.

This chain uses TRBV5-4 with TRBJ2-3, with D uncertain. CDR1 SGHNT and CDR2 YYREEE come from the germline V gene (reference sequence). Trimming pared 5 bases from V and 6 bases from J, leaving 13 bases between. CDR3 length: 13 amino acids. This CDR3 is CASRSAGRDTQYF. DNA of the CDR3: TGTGCCAGCAGATCGGCAGGTCGCGATACGCAGTATTTT.

This clone has only one observation. The V call is TRBV9, the J call TRBJ1-1; tentative D call: TRBD1 (5 bases). Germline values: CDR1 SGDLS, CDR2 YYNGEE. The CDR3 extends over 13 amino acids. Between the trimmed V and J ends, which lost 2 bases and 5 bases, there was a span of 10 bases. The CDR3 protein is CASSVGGETEAFF. CDR3 coding DNA: TGTGCCAGCAGCGTTGGGGGGGAAACTGAAGCTTTCTTT.

The J gene is TRBJ1-4, the V gene TRBV28; the match to TRBD1 covers 9 bases. Germline V lookup: CDR1 MDHEN, CDR2 SYDVKM. Trimming removed 2 bases from V and 8 bases from J; junction bases left unmatched: 9. The CDR3 runs to 16 residues. CDR3 amino acids: CASSLPGQGGVEKLFF. The CDR3 DNA sequence: TGTGCCAGCAGTTTACCGGGACAGGGCGGCGTGGAAAAACTGTTTTTT.

The rearrangement uses TRBV5-6 and TRBJ2-7, with D unresolved. The CDR3 totals 13 residues. V lost 0 bases, J lost 2 bases, and 6 bases lay in between. The germline gives CDR1 SGHDT, CDR2 YYEEEE. The CDR3 spells CASSLVAAYEQYF. In DNA, the CDR3 is TGTGCCAGCAGCTTGGTAGCAGCCTACGAGCAGTACTTC.

CDR3 sequence: CASRHPSFDEQFF. CDR3 DNA sequence: TGTGCCAGTAGACACCCTAGCTTCGATGAGCAGTTCTTC. The chain has TRBV19 and TRBJ2-1; weak D call: TRBD2 (5 bases). This CDR3 is 13 amino acids long. Trimming took 6 bases from V and 8 from J, leaving 14 bases between them. Germline CDR1 and CDR2: LNHDA and SQIVND (reference sequence).

This chain links TRBV19 with TRBJ2-1, with 15 bases aligning to TRBD2. From germline, CDR1 is LNHDA and CDR2 SQIVND (reference sequence). CDR3 size: 18 residues. The junction had 7 bases not matched to a gene; V was cut back by 4 bases and J by 3 bases. This chain's CDR3 is CASSNQGLAGGFYNEQFF. The CDR3 DNA follows: TGTGCCAGTAGTAACCAAGGACTAGCGGGAGGGTTCTACAATGAGCAGTTCTTC.

Remarks on this clone: Other DNA sequences from this sample encode an identical CDR3 as well. This sequence joins TRBV15 and TRBJ2-1, with 7 nucleotides matching TRBD2. Looked up from germline, CDR1 is LNHNV and CDR2 is YYDKDF (reference sequence). The CDR3 consists of 13 residues. After removal of 1 base from V and 10 bases from J, the junction contained 4 bases not matched to a gene. CDR3: CATSRGGSGEQFF. The CDR3 DNA reads TGTGCCACCAGCAGAGGGGGTAGCGGGGAGCAGTTCTTC.

V gene TRBV6-1 combines with J gene TRBJ1-3; a possible D gene is TRBD1 (6 bases). Trimming took off 0 bases at V and 3 bases at J, with 15 bases between the two ends. Per germline, CDR1 MNHNS and CDR2 SASEGT. The CDR3 loop spans 17 amino acids. CDR3 coding DNA: TGTGCCAGCAGTGAAGCGCTTCGGGGGGCGTTTGGAAACACCATATATTTT. It encodes CASSEALRGAFGNTIYF.

V is TRBV29-1 and J is TRBJ2-7; 7 positions agree with TRBD1. CDR1 is SQVTM and CDR2 is ANQGSEA in the germline V gene. CDR3 size: 11 residues. V shed 5 bases, J shed 6 bases, and the junction held 4 bases outside the gene matches. Here the CDR3 reads CSVTGVSEQYF. The CDR3 nucleotides read TGCAGCGTTACAGGGGTATCCGAGCAGTACTTC.

V gene TRBV7-8 combines with J gene TRBJ2-7, with D tentatively TRBD1 (5 bases). Germline V gene data show CDR1 as SGHVS and CDR2 as FQNEAQ. The CDR3 is 13 amino acids. Trimming removed 3 bases at V and 5 bases at J, with 11 bases between. CDR3 in DNA: TGTGCCAGCAGCTTCTCAGGGATTAACGAGCAGTACTTC. The encoded protein is CASSFSGINEQYF.

This clone has only one observation. This sequence joins TRBV28 and TRBJ2-7; D unresolved. V was trimmed by 4 bases and J by 7 bases, leaving 11 bases between them. Germline V gene sequence: CDR1 MDHEN, CDR2 SYDVKM. The CDR3 runs to 12 residues. CDR3 region: CASSSSLLEQYF. In nucleotides, the CDR3 is TGTGCCAGCAGTTCCTCCCTCTTGGAGCAGTACTTC.

This CDR3 reads CASSDPRTGGDGYTF. CDR3 coding DNA: TGTGCCAGCAGTGATCCTAGGACAGGGGGCGATGGCTACACCTTC. The V gene is TRBV25-1, the J gene TRBJ1-2; TRBD1 agrees at 11 bases. Germline loops: CDR1 MGHDK, CDR2 SYGVNS. The CDR3 length is 15 residues. V gave up 3 bases and J gave up 6 bases; unmatched junction bases: 6.

This clone was counted a single time. Other DNA sequences in this sample translate to the same CDR3. CDR3 protein: CASSRGTANTEAFF. In DNA form, the CDR3 reads TGCGCCAGCAGCAGAGGGACAGCGAACACTGAAGCTTTCTTT. The rearrangement links TRBV5-1 to TRBJ1-1, with TRBD1 matching over 7 bases. Germline CDR1 SGHRS, CDR2 YFSETQ. CDR3 length: 14 amino acids. V dropped 4 bases and J dropped 1; count of bases not matched to a gene: 4. Based on the CDR3 plus reference TRBV5-1 and TRBJ1-1, the full variable domain is KAGVTQTPRYLIKTRGQQVTLSCSPISGHRSVSWYQQTPGQGLQFLFEYFSETQRNKGNFPGRFSGRQFSNSRSEMNVSTLELGDSALYLCASSRGTANTEAFFGQGTRLTVV.

The chain carries TRBV28 and TRBJ1-5; D might be TRBD1 (6 bases). Between the trimmed V and J ends, which lost 8 bases and 3 bases, there was a span of 14 bases. This CDR3 is 14 amino acids long. The V gene's germline CDR1 is MDHEN and CDR2 SYDVKM. The CDR3 DNA reads TGTGCCAGCCGCAAGGGGGGGCACAATCAGCCCCAGCATTTT. Translation: CASRKGGHNQPQHF.

V gene TRBV4-1 combines with J gene TRBJ1-1; D not certain. The CDR3 is made up of 17 amino acids. Germline V gene data show CDR1 as MGHRA and CDR2 as YSYEKL. The V and J ends lost 0 bases and 1 base respectively, with 15 bases between them. The CDR3 DNA reads as TGCGCCAGCAGCCAAGATGAACGGGCACGGGGGAACACTGAAGCTTTCTTT. Protein product: CASSQDERARGNTEAFF.

V gene TRBV6-1 combines with J gene TRBJ1-1; tentatively, D is TRBD1 (6 bases). With 0 bases removed from V and 2 bases from J, the gap between germline ends came to 19 bases. CDR1 is MNHNS and CDR2 is SASEGT in the germline V gene. This CDR3 has 18 amino acids. CDR3 sequence: CASSEAAVFGGQNTEAFF. CDR3 nucleotides: TGTGCCAGCAGTGAAGCGGCGGTATTCGGGGGGCAAAACACTGAAGCTTTCTTT.

The V gene is TRBV28, the J gene TRBJ2-7; maybe TRBD1 (5 bases). The CDR3 totals 13 residues. The V end lost 1 base, the J end lost 7 bases, and 11 bases lay between the germline ends. Germline lookup yields CDR1 MDHEN and CDR2 SYDVKM. The CDR3 here is CASSLSDRKEQYF. The CDR3 bases are TGTGCCAGCAGTTTATCCGACAGAAAGGAGCAGTACTTC.

The chain links TRBV29-1 to TRBJ1-4; a possible D gene is TRBD1 (6 bases). Germline values: CDR1 SQVTM, CDR2 ANQGSEA. V was shortened by 2 bases and J by 8 bases, with 6 bases between the two germline ends. This CDR3 is 11 amino acids long. CDR3 bases: TGCAGCGTTGAACAGGGGGAAAAACTGTTTTTT. Its translation: CSVEQGEKLFF.

The J gene is TRBJ1-5, the V gene TRBV28; D might be TRBD1 (5 bases). Germline-derived CDR1 and CDR2 are MDHEN and SYDVKM. The V and J ends lost 5 bases and 5 bases respectively, with 13 bases between them. The CDR3 has 14 amino acids. The CDR3 region has the DNA TGTGCCAGCAGTACCGCAGGGAGGCATCAGCCCCAGCATTTT. Its translation: CASSTAGRHQPQHF.

The chain is built from TRBV7-9 and TRBJ2-1, with D maybe TRBD2 (6 bases). V lost 1 base to trimming and J lost 7 bases, with 11 bases between them. This CDR3 comprises 14 residues. Germline V gene lookup returns CDR1 SEHNR and CDR2 FQNEAQ (reference sequence). Written as DNA, the CDR3 is TGTGCCAGCAGCTTAGACGGGGGTGGGAATGAGCAGTTCTTC. It is translated as CASSLDGGGNEQFF.

The chain joins TRBV5-1 to TRBJ1-1; 7 bases match TRBD1. J was trimmed by 9 bases and V by 4 bases; bases with no gene match: 12. CDR1 and CDR2 from the germline V gene are SGHRS and YFSETQ. The length of the CDR3 is 14 residues. The chain's CDR3 is CASSVRQGSDQAFF. CDR3 bases: TGCGCCAGCAGCGTTAGACAGGGATCGGACCAAGCTTTCTTT.

V and J are TRBV7-9 and TRBJ1-6; D is unresolved. The CDR3 loop spans 15 amino acids. The V end was cut by 5 bases, the J end by 9 bases, with 17 bases between. Germline V lookup: CDR1 SEHNR, CDR2 FQNEAQ (reference sequence). CDR3 protein: CASSQTGFLGSPLHF. The DNA of the CDR3 is TGTGCCAGCAGCCAAACGGGTTTTTTAGGTTCACCCCTCCACTTT.

The chain employs TRBV29-1 and TRBJ1-3; TRBD1 matches 7 bases. J was trimmed by 0 bases and V by 5 bases; bases with no gene match: 4. The CDR3 consists of 14 residues. Germline lookup yields CDR1 SQVTM and CDR2 ANQGSEA. The CDR3 DNA is TGCAGCGTTAGGGGGGACAGCTCTGGAAACACCATATATTTT. It specifies CSVRGDSSGNTIYF.

The chain employs TRBV11-2 and TRBJ1-2; TRBD1 might be the D (6 bases). The V and J ends lost 7 bases and 6 bases respectively, with 18 bases between them. CDR1 and CDR2 (germline): SGHAT, FQNNGV. The CDR3 totals 14 residues. The CDR3 here is CASTITGILDGYTF. In DNA form, the CDR3 reads TGTGCCAGCACCATAACAGGGATCCTAGATGGCTACACCTTC. Drawing the rest from reference TRBV11-2 and TRBJ1-2, the complete variable domain is EAGVAQSPRYKIIEKRQSVAFWCNPISGHATLYWYQQILGQGPKLLIQFQNNGVVDDSQLPKDRFSAERLKGVDSTLKIQPAKLEDSAVYLCASTITGILDGYTFGSGTRLTVV.